This T cell receptor (beta chain) was profiled in a study of cytomegalovirus exposure and HLA in healthy donors. Whole-study findings and limits: Among TCR sequences, most were rare, though some public TCRs appeared in many donors. In a later analysis, at a false discovery rate of 0.05, roughly 17,000 TCR beta sequences matched HLA alleles.

In regard to this clone: What it binds is not known.

13 Jbeta primers and 60 Vbeta primers were used for the PCR. TCRdb keeps only in-frame clones here, not all; method: immunoSEQ multiplex PCR. In the table there are about 82,000 clones, 55% to 65% of which are singletons. CDR1 and CDR2 from the germline V gene are SGHDT and YYEEEE. The CDR3 sequence is 14 residues long. V was pared by 4 bases and J by 2 bases, with 13 bases between. Sequenced material: PBMCs. The chain joins TRBV5-6 to TRBJ2-7, with a weak D call TRBD1 (5 bases). The TCR comes from a woman in her 40s in good health and CMV-seropositive. CDR3 residues: CASSSELGAYEQYF. The DNA for the CDR3 is TGTGCCAGCAGCAGCGAATTAGGGGCCTACGAGCAGTACTTC.